The rows below give T cell receptor beta chains drawn from one sample of a study of CD8+ T cells in alopecia areata. Profiled with immunoSEQ multiplex PCR; TCRdb holds only in-frame clones, not every one. In the table there are about 150,000 clones, 45% to 60% of which are singletons. Sequenced material: CD8+ T cells sorted from blood, taken at week 4, from a patient treated with tofacitinib. The origin of the receptors is a human donor with alopecia areata. Both conserved end residues are part of each CDR3. A D gene is named only where the DNA matches it firmly. Clone size appears in some rows only: once, few, many, or a class for an expanded clone.

clone size,D gene,V gene,J gene,CDR3 protein,CDR3 DNA
few,NA,TRBV4-1,TRBJ1-5,CASSQGGENQPQHF,TGCGCCAGCAGCCAAGGGGGGGAGAATCAGCCCCAGCATTTT
NA,NA,TRBV12-5,TRBJ2-3,CASGPDRDTQYF,TGTGCTAGTGGCCCCGATAGGGATACGCAGTATTTT
NA,NA,TRBV2,TRBJ2-7,CASSEGLLQYF,TGTGCCAGCAGCGAGGGCCTACTGCAGTACTTC
NA,NA,TRBV7-9,TRBJ2-1,CASSLKMYEQFF,TGTGCCAGCAGCTTAAAGATGTATGAGCAGTTCTTC
NA,TRBD1,TRBV10-3,TRBJ2-5,CAIGLTGGQETQYF,TGTGCCATCGGCCTCACAGGGGGCCAAGAGACCCAGTACTTC
NA,NA,TRBV5-6,TRBJ2-7,CASSLLVSRQKPGEQYF,TGTGCCAGCAGCTTGCTAGTGTCGCGCCAGAAACCTGGCGAGCAGTACTTC
few,NA,TRBV4-1,TRBJ2-4,CASSQRVDYFQYF,TGCGCCAGCAGCCAAAGGGTTGACTATTTTCAGTACTTC
NA,TRBD1,TRBV19,TRBJ1-4,CASSRDREGGNEKLFF,TGTGCCAGTAGTAGGGACAGGGAAGGAGGAAATGAAAAACTGTTTTTT
once,NA,TRBV25-1,TRBJ2-5,CASSEQDIQETQYF,TGTGCCAGCAGTGAACAGGACATCCAAGAGACCCAGTACTTC
NA,NA,TRBV29-1,TRBJ2-3,CRAGGASFTDTQYF,TGCCGGGCCGGGGGCGCGAGTTTCACAGATACGCAGTATTTT
NA,NA,TRBV7-9,TRBJ2-7,CASRDKTEPYEQYF,TGTGCCAGCAGAGACAAGACGGAACCCTACGAGCAGTACTTC
NA,NA,TRBV9,TRBJ2-5,CASSGGPLRTDQETQYF,TGTGCCAGCAGCGGGGGCCCATTAAGGACAGACCAAGAGACCCAGTACTTC
once,NA,TRBV9,TRBJ2-2,CASSAPTTPTGELFF,TGTGCCAGCAGCGCACCGACCACGCCAACCGGGGAGCTGTTTTTT
NA,NA,TRBV9,TRBJ2-2,CASSVGSTGELFF,TGTGCCAGCAGCGTAGGGAGCACCGGGGAGCTGTTTTTT
NA,NA,TRBV6-4,TRBJ1-2,CASTQTGVDGYTF,TGTGCCAGCACCCAAACGGGGGTTGATGGCTACACCTTC
NA,NA,TRBV18,TRBJ1-5,CASSPGPNQPQHF,TGTGCCAGCTCACCGGGGCCCAATCAGCCCCAGCATTTT
NA,TRBD1,TRBV4-1,TRBJ2-7,CASSHTTSGQGTYEQYF,TGCGCCAGCAGCCATACTACCTCGGGACAGGGAACCTACGAGCAGTACTTC
few,NA,TRBV7-8,TRBJ2-1,CASKGGASSYNEQFF,TGTGCCAGCAAAGGGGGAGCGAGCTCCTACAATGAGCAGTTCTTC
NA,NA,TRBV5-4,TRBJ2-3,CASSPGEDLPTDTQYF,TGTGCCAGCAGCCCCGGGGAGGACCTTCCCACAGATACGCAGTATTTT
few,NA,TRBV11-2,TRBJ2-7,CASSSSPYEQYF,TGTGCCAGCAGCTCATCGCCCTACGAGCAGTACTTC
NA,NA,TRBV7-9,TRBJ1-2,CASSRGVQSAVSGYTF,TGTGCCAGCAGCAGAGGGGTCCAGAGCGCGGTCTCTGGCTACACCTTC
few,NA,TRBV30,TRBJ1-1,CAWSGTGHGYTEAFF,TGTGCCTGGAGTGGGACGGGACATGGGTACACTGAAGCTTTCTTT
NA,TRBD1,TRBV29-1,TRBJ2-2,CSVYDRDTGELFF,TGCAGCGTTTATGACAGGGACACCGGGGAGCTGTTTTTT
few,NA,TRBV29-1,TRBJ2-7,CSVAETVLYEQYF,TGCAGCGTTGCTGAGACCGTCCTCTACGAGCAGTACTTC
NA,NA,TRBV9,TRBJ2-2,CASSVQPGDTGELFF,TGTGCCAGCAGCGTCCAGCCAGGAGACACCGGGGAGCTGTTTTTT
few,NA,TRBV19,TRBJ1-1,CASSVLGAANTEAFF,TGTGCCAGTAGCGTTTTGGGGGCAGCGAACACTGAAGCTTTCTTT
few,TRBD1,TRBV29-1,TRBJ2-7,CSVGTGNSYEQYF,TGCAGCGTTGGGACAGGGAACTCCTACGAGCAGTACTTC
NA,NA,TRBV13,TRBJ2-7,CASSPEGYEQYF,TGTGCCAGCAGCCCAGAGGGTTACGAGCAGTACTTC
NA,NA,TRBV2,TRBJ1-6,CASRWTNGNSPLHF,TGTGCCAGCAGGTGGACGAATGGGAATTCACCCCTCCACTTT
NA,TRBD2,TRBV29-1,TRBJ2-3,CSVPGAGAADTQYF,TGCAGCGTGCCGGGAGCGGGGGCCGCAGATACGCAGTATTTT
NA,NA,TRBV2,TRBJ1-2,CASSEARTRKPYTF,TGTGCCAGCAGTGAAGCAAGAACACGAAAACCCTACACCTTC
NA,NA,TRBV21-1,TRBJ1-5,CASSKEGMGNQPQHF,TGTGCCAGCAGCAAAGAGGGTATGGGTAATCAGCCCCAGCATTTT
few,TRBD1,TRBV27,TRBJ1-1,CASSQRQGLNTEAFF,TGTGCCAGCAGTCAACGACAGGGTCTGAACACTGAAGCTTTCTTT
NA,NA,TRBV9,TRBJ2-2,CASSVARGTPGELFF,TGTGCCAGCAGCGTAGCGCGGGGTACCCCCGGGGAGCTGTTTTTT
few,TRBD1,TRBV12-5,TRBJ1-2,CASGLGPGQAAYGYTF,TGTGCTAGTGGTTTGGGACCCGGACAGGCCGCATATGGCTACACCTTC
NA,NA,TRBV27,TRBJ1-5,CASSLDGDQPQHF,TGTGCCAGCAGTTTAGACGGGGATCAGCCCCAGCATTTT
NA,NA,TRBV4-1,TRBJ1-5,CASSQDVRDGQPQHF,TGCGCCAGCAGCCAAGATGTCAGGGATGGACAGCCCCAGCATTTT
NA,TRBD1,TRBV4-3,TRBJ1-2,CASSPGGDRVNGYTF,TGCGCCAGCAGCCCGGGTGGGGACAGGGTCAATGGCTACACCTTC
NA,NA,TRBV4-1,TRBJ2-3,CASSQRATDTQYF,TGCGCCAGCAGCCAAAGGGCCACAGATACGCAGTATTTT
NA,NA,TRBV7-7,TRBJ2-2,CASSLDLGTGELFF,TGTGCTAGCAGCTTAGATTTGGGAACCGGGGAGCTGTTTTTT
few,NA,TRBV27,TRBJ1-5,CASSRTGPDQPQHF,TGTGCCAGCAGCCGTACAGGGCCCGATCAGCCCCAGCATTTT
NA,NA,TRBV6-4,TRBJ1-2,CASTPGTYGYTF,TGTGCCAGCACCCCAGGGACCTATGGCTACACCTTC
NA,TRBD1,TRBV27,TRBJ1-2,CASTPDRESSGYTF,TGTGCCAGCACCCCGGACAGGGAGTCTAGTGGCTACACCTTC